This TCR beta chain was captured in a study of blood T cell repertoires in COVID-19 (dated by TCRdb to 2018 to 2021). Broadly, across the study: Samples covering the acute and convalescent phases of COVID-19 were provided by collaborators in the United States, Italy and Spain. The material from the prospective study consisted of cDNA or gDNA derived from T cells, B-cell-depleted T cells, or PBMCs. The dataset comprised deeply sampled blood TCRbeta repertoires from subjects exposed to, actively infected with, or recovered from COVID-19. A freely available public database, intended as a resource for researchers studying the immune response to SARS-CoV-2, is where the repertoires were released. The samples were drawn from two sources: the first 160 participants of the ongoing ImmuneRACE study, and fewer than 1,500 subjects contributed by 6 global collaborators. Sample metadata almost always included a de-identified subject ID, COVID-19 status, age in years and sex. Where available, HLA class I and class II types were obtained from metadata supplied by the sample provider rather than from assay-based typing.

The research as a whole found: Clinical and demographic metadata were provided uncurated, with the amount varying by source and participant.

Concerning this clone: Its antigen is unknown. The sample holds no much larger clone one base away, and base qualities are not on file.

In the prospective study, participants were about 18 to 100 years old, resided in 24 geographic areas of the United States, and were enrolled through a virtual design. To assign participants to cohorts, the prospective study relied on clinical history that participants themselves reported in a screening survey and a study questionnaire. For ImmuneRACE Cohort 3, a participant was defined as recovered based on two consecutive negative NP/OP PCR tests, clearance by a healthcare professional, or resolution of symptoms. Each participant in the prospective study had whole blood, serum and a nasopharyngeal or oropharyngeal swab collected by mobile phlebotomists. Over a roughly two-month period, participants in the prospective study had the option of providing additional blood draws and questionnaires. Prospective study blood samples were shipped either frozen or at room temperature before DNA extraction.

The immunoSEQ Assay, a bias-controlled multiplex PCR, was used to amplify TCRbeta CDR3 regions from genomic DNA. From the authors' description of their analysis: Within the assay, amplification of reference gene primers was used to estimate how many nucleated cells each sample contained. Sequence reads were collapsed and filtered to measure the absolute abundance of every unique TCRbeta CDR3 rearrangement. For each sample, productive Simpson clonality was calculated as the square root of Simpson's diversity index over productive rearrangements. TCRdb holds this immuneACCESS table with in-frame rearrangements only. Some clones are missing; in checked studies, unresolved V genes explain under half, and the rest has no known cause. Clonal size and the V and J genes are those of that table, whereas D and trimming came from the DNA. A total of about 330,000 clones appear in this sample, more than 85% of them only once. Jointly, the top ten make up less than 20% of the sample.

The sample consisted of PBMCs or T cells enriched from blood (not recorded which). This TCR came from a young woman who had recovered from COVID-19.

Here the CDR3 is given as CASSLNRHPPYEQYF. The DNA sequence follows: TGTGCCAGCAGCTTAAACCGACACCCTCCCTACGAGCAGTACTTC. Recombination connected TRBV13 to TRBJ2-7; the D gene identity is not certain. For CDR1 and CDR2, the germline V gene (reference sequence) lists PRHDT and FYEKMQ. The V and J ends are trimmed by 2 bases and 2 bases, leaving 13 bases between them. The cysteine opens and the phenylalanine closes a CDR3 of 15 amino acids. The retained sequence is limited to the CDR3, 45 bases, with the frame set at the first base.